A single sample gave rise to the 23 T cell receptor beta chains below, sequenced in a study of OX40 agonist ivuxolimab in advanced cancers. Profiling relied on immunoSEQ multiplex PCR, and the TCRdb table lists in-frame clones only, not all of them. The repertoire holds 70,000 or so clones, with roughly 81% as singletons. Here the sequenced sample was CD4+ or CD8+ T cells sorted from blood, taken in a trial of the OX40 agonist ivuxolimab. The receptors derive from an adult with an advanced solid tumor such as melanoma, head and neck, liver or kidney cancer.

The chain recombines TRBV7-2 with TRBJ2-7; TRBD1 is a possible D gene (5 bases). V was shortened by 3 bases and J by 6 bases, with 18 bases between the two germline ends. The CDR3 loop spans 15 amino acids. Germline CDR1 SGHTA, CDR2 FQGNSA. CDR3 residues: CASSLGLGSQGEQYF. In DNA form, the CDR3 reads TGTGCCAGCAGCTTGGGTCTGGGCAGTCAGGGCGAGCAGTACTTC.

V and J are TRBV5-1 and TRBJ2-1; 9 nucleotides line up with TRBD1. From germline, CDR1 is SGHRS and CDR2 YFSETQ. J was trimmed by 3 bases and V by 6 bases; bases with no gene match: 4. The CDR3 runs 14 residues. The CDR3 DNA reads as TGCGCCAGCAATTCGGGACAGGGCTACAATGAGCAGTTCTTC. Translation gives CASNSGQGYNEQFF. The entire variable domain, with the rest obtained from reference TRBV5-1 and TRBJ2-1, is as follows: KAGVTQTPRYLIKTRGQQVTLSCSPISGHRSVSWYQQTPGQGLQFLFEYFSETQRNKGNFPGRFSGRQFSNSRSEMNVSTLELGDSALYLCASNSGQGYNEQFFGPGTRLTVL.

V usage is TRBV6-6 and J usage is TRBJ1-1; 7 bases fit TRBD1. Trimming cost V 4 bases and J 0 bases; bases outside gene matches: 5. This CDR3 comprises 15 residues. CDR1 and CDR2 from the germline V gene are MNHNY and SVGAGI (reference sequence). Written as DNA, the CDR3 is TGTGCCAGCAGTTTCCCCCAGGGGGTGAACACTGAAGCTTTCTTT. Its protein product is CASSFPQGVNTEAFF.

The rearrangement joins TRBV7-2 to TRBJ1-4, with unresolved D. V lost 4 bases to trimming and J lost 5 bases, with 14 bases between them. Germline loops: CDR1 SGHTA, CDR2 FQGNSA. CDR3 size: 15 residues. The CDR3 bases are TGTGCCAGCAGCTCAAGACAAAGCCGCAATGAAAAACTGTTTTTT. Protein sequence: CASSSRQSRNEKLFF.

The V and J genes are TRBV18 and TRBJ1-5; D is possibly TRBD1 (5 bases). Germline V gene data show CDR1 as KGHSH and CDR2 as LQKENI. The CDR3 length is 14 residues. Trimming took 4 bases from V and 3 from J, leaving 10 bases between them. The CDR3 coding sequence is TGTGCCAGCTCACTCGACAGAGACAATCAGCCCCAGCATTTT. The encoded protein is CASSLDRDNQPQHF.

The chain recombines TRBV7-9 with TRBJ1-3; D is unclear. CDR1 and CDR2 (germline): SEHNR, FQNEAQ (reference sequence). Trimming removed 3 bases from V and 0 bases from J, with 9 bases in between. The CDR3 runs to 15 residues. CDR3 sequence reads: CASSFDRLSGNTIYF. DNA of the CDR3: TGTGCCAGCAGCTTTGACCGACTCTCTGGAAACACCATATATTTT. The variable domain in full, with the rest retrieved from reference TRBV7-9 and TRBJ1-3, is DTGVSQNPRHKITKRGQNVTFRCDPISEHNRLYWYRQTLGQGPEFLTYFQNEAQLEKSRLLSDRFSAERPKGSFSTLEIQRTEQGDSAMYLCASSFDRLSGNTIYFGEGSWLTVV.

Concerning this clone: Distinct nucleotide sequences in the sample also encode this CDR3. The CDR3 loop reads CASSLGQNNSPLHF. The CDR3 nucleotides read TGTGCCAGCAGTTTAGGGCAGAATAATTCACCCCTCCACTTT. The V call is TRBV28, the J call TRBJ1-6; D remains ambiguous. There are 14 residues in the CDR3. The V end was cut by 2 bases, the J end by 5 bases, with 7 bases between. Germline lookup yields CDR1 MDHEN and CDR2 SYDVKM.

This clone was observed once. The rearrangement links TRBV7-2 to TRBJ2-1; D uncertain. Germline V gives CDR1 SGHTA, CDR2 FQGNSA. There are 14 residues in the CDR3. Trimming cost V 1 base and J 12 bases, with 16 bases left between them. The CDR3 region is CASSLGSGPGGQFF. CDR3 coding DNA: TGTGCCAGCAGCTTAGGATCCGGCCCCGGTGGGCAGTTCTTC. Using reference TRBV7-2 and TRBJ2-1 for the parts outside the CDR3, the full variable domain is GAGVSQSPSNKVTEKGKDVELRCDPISGHTALYWYRQSLGQGLEFLIYFQGNSAPDKSGLPSDRFSAERTGGSVSTLTIQRTQQEDSAVYLCASSLGSGPGGQFFGPGTRLTVL.

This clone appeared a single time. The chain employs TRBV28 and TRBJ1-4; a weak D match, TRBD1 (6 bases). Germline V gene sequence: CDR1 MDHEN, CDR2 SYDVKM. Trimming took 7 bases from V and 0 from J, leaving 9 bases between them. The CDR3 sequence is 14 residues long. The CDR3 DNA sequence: TGTGCCAGCACCCCAGGGGCAACTAATGAAAAACTGTTTTTT. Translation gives CASTPGATNEKLFF.

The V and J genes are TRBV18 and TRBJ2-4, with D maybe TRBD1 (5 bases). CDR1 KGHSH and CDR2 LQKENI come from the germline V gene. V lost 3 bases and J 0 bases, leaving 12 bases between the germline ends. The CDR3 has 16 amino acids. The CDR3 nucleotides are TGTGCCAGCTCACCGCTCGACAGTTCAGCCAAAAACATTCAGTACTTC. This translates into CASSPLDSSAKNIQYF.

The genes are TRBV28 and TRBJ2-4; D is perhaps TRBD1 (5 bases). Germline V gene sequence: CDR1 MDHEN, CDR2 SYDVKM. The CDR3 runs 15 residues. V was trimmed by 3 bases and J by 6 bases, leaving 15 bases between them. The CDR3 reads CASSFLAGITNIQYF. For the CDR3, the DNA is TGTGCCAGCAGTTTTCTGGCAGGGATTACAAACATTCAGTACTTC.

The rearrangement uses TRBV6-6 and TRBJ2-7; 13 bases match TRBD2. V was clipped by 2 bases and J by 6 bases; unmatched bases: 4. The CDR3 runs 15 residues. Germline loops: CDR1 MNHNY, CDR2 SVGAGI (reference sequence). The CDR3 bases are TGTGCCAGCAGTTACGGGACTAGCGGGAAGGGCGAGCAGTACTTC. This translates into CASSYGTSGKGEQYF.

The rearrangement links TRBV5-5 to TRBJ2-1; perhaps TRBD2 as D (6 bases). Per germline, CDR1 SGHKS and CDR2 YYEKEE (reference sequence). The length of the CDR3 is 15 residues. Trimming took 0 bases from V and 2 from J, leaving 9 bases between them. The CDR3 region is CASSLEEGPYNEQFF. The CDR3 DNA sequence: TGTGCCAGCAGCTTGGAGGAGGGGCCCTACAATGAGCAGTTCTTC.

The CDR3 spells CASSLSVSGSAHEQFF. The CDR3 DNA is TGCGCCAGCAGCTTGTCTGTTAGCGGGAGCGCCCATGAGCAGTTCTTC. The chain uses TRBV5-1 and TRBJ2-1; 9 bases are a match to TRBD2. The germline gives CDR1 SGHRS, CDR2 YFSETQ. The CDR3 covers 16 residues. The V segment lost 1 base and the J segment 8 bases; nucleotides outside the gene matches: 10.

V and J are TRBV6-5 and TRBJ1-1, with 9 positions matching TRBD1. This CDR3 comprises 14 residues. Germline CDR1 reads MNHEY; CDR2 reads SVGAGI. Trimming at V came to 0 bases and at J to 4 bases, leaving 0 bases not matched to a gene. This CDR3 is CASSYSGQGTEAFF. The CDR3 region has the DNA TGTGCCAGCAGTTACTCGGGACAGGGCACTGAAGCTTTCTTT.

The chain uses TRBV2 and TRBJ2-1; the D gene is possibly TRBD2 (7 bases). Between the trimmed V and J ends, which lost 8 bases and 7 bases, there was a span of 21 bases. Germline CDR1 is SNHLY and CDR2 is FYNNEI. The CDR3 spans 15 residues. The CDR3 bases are TGTGCCAGCGACCTCTTGGGGGGAGGGGGGAATGAGCAGTTCTTC. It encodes CASDLLGGGGNEQFF.

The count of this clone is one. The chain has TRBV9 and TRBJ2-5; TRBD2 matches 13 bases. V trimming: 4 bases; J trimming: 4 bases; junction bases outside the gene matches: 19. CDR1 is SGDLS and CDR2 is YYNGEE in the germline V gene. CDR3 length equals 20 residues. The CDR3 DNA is TGTGCCAGCAGCTCTTATACAGGATCCCGGACTAGCGGGAGAGCAGAGACCCAGTACTTC. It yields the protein CASSSYTGSRTSGRAETQYF. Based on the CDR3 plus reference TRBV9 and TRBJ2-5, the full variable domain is DSGVTQTPKHLITATGQRVTLRCSPRSGDLSVYWYQQSLDQGLQFLIQYYNGEERAKGNILERFSAQQFPDLHSELNLSSLELGDSALYFCASSSYTGSRTSGRAETQYFGPGTRLLVL.

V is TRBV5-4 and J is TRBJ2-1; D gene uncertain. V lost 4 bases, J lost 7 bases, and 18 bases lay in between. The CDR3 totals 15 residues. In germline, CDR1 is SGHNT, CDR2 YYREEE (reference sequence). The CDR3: CASSAAQVRRNEQFF. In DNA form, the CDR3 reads TGTGCCAGCAGCGCCGCCCAGGTTAGAAGAAATGAGCAGTTCTTC.

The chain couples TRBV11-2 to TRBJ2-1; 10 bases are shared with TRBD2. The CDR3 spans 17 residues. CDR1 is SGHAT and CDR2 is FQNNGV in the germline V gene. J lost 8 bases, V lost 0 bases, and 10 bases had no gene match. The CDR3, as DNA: TGTGCCAGCAGCTTAGATCGGGCTAGCGGGAGTAGGTATGAGCAGTTCTTC. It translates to CASSLDRASGSRYEQFF.

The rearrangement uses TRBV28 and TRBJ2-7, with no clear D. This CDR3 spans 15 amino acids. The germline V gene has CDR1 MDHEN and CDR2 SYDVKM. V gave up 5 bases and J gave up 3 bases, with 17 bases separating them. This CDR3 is CASSPMGGWSYEQYF. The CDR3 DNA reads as TGTGCCAGCAGTCCAATGGGTGGCTGGAGCTACGAGCAGTACTTC.

The CDR3 DNA sequence: TGTGCCAGCAGCTTAGACGTCATGGGACTGACCGCCTACGAGCAGTACTTC. Translation gives CASSLDVMGLTAYEQYF. The chain uses TRBV7-9 and TRBJ2-7, with D maybe TRBD2 (6 bases). The CDR3 contains 17 residues. Germline V CDR1 and CDR2: SEHNR, FQNEAQ (reference sequence). The ends were cut back, 1 base at V and 2 bases at J, with 18 bases in the middle.

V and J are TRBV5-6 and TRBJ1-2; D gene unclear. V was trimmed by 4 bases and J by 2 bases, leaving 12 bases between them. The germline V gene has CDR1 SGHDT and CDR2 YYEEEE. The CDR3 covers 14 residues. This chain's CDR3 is CASSIGRPNYGYTF. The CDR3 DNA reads TGTGCCAGCAGCATCGGACGGCCCAACTATGGCTACACCTTC.

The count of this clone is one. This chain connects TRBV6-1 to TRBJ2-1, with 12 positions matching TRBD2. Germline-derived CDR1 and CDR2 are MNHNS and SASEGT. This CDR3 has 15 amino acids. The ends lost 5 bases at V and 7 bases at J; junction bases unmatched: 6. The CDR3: CASSPTSGSRNEQFF. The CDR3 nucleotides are TGTGCCAGCAGTCCGACTAGCGGGAGTAGGAATGAGCAGTTCTTC.